This T cell receptor (beta chain) was documented in a study of blood T cells in healthy people across ages. V lost 4 bases, J lost 3 bases, and 12 bases lay in between. Germline-derived CDR1 and CDR2 are LGHDT and YNNKEL (reference sequence). This CDR3 comprises 14 residues. PCR was performed a second time for about 7 to 12 cycles using a sample-barcoded 5' primer and a J-beta primer mix. TCRdb reprocessed the 5' RACE reads via MiXCR and lists one record per CDR3 protein. This table has about 1.4 million distinct CDR3 sequences, approximately 59% appearing once. Caucasian, healthy and from Russia, the donors were aged between about 6 and 100.

This sequence originates from a man aged 18-30 years in good health. The J gene is TRBJ2-5, the V gene TRBV3-1; D might be TRBD2 (6 bases). The sequencing input was blood. The CDR3 DNA follows: TGTGCCAGCAGCCCAAATAGCGGCGAAGAGACCCAGTACTTC. Protein sequence: CASSPNSGEETQYF.